The clone carrying this T cell receptor beta chain was seen a handful of times. Its target is not known. Donors ranged from about 6 to 95 years old and were healthy Caucasians in Russia. With 2 bases removed from V and 8 bases from J, the gap between germline ends came to 16 bases. This CDR3 comprises 15 residues. Alongside a J-beta primer mix, a sample-barcoded 5' primer served in a second PCR lasting about 7 to 12 cycles. CDR3-containing paired-end reads numbered at least 2.5 million in each sample. TCRdb reprocessed the 5' RACE reads with MiXCR, giving one entry per CDR3 protein. The data show about 1.5 million distinct CDR3 sequences, with roughly 43% seen just once and approximately 4.1% held by the top ten. The data belong to a study of blood T cells in healthy people across ages. The study, taken as a whole, reports: Naive CD4+ cells and diversity were both higher in long-lived donors than in aged donors.

This receptor was taken from a woman aged 18-30 years in good health. The sequenced sample consisted of blood. The chain links TRBV12-3 or TRBV12-4 to TRBJ2-1, with D tentatively TRBD1 (6 bases). The CDR3 coding sequence is TGTGCCAGCAGTTTACTCCCAGGGGTGGGCCATGAGCAGTTCTTC. It translates to CASSLLPGVGHEQFF.